The 9 T cell receptor beta chains given below trace back to one sample, sequenced in a study of beta chain features in type 1 diabetes. The authors reverse transcribed all of the isolated RNA, so sequencing captured expressed TCRB transcripts. Clones were sequenced by immunoSEQ multiplex PCR, and TCRdb holds only the in-frame ones, with some missing. The sample comprises around 400,000 clones, 10% to 15% of which are singletons, and less than 0.02% rests with the top ten. The material sequenced was naive CD4+ T cells from blood. These receptor sequences come from a man between 18 and 29 years old in good health.

The gene calls are TRBV20-1 and TRBJ2-1; possible D gene TRBD2, 5 bases. The CDR3 has 11 amino acids. Per the germline V gene, CDR1 is DFQATT and CDR2 is SNEGSKA (reference sequence). The V gene lost 3 bases and the J gene lost 10 bases, with 10 bases spanning the gap. Written as DNA, the CDR3 is TGCAGTGCTAGTAAGAGCGGAGAGCAGTTCTTC. This translates into CSASKSGEQFF.

V and J are TRBV1 and TRBJ2-7; the D call of TRBD2 is as the table states it, not checked on the DNA. TRBV1 is noted as a pseudogene. The CDR3 totals 15 residues. The CDR3 DNA is TGCACCAGCAGTCCCTGTAGCGGGGGGCCCTACGAGCAGTACTTC. Translating it yields CTSSPCSGGPYEQYF.

The rearrangement joins TRBV7-2 to TRBJ1-5; 7 nucleotides line up with TRBD1. The germline V gene encodes CDR1 SGHTA and CDR2 FQGNSA. Trimming took 4 bases from V and 4 from J; bases not matched to a gene: 10. CDR3 length: 16 residues. CDR3 in DNA: TGTGCCAGCAGCTCAAACCCCACAGGGGTGAATCAGCCCCAGCATTTT. It is translated as CASSSNPTGVNQPQHF.

The chain couples TRBV28 to TRBJ1-5; 7 bases match TRBD1. The CDR3 length is 15 residues. CDR1 MDHEN and CDR2 SYDVKM come from the germline V gene. V shed 3 bases and J 1 base; nucleotides not matched to a gene: 3. The CDR3 here is CASSLTGSSNQPQHF. The CDR3 DNA sequence: TGTGCCAGCAGTTTGACAGGGTCGAGCAATCAGCCCCAGCATTTT. The full variable domain, in which reference TRBV28 and TRBJ1-5 provide the parts outside the CDR3, is DVKVTQSSRYLVKRTGEKVFLECVQDMDHENMFWYRQDPGLGLRLIYFSYDVKMKEKGDIPEGYSVSREKKERFSLILESASTNQTSMYLCASSLTGSSNQPQHFGDGTRLSIL.

This clone was counted only a few times. The chain is built from TRBV7-2 and TRBJ2-1, with 11 bases aligning to TRBD2. In germline, CDR1 is SGHTA, CDR2 FQGNSA. This CDR3 has 16 amino acids. The J segment lost 4 bases and the V segment lost 4 bases, leaving 6 bases of the junction unmatched. The DNA of the CDR3 is TGTGCCAGCAGCTCTACTAGCGGGAGTCGGTACAATGAGCAGTTCTTC. Translating gives CASSSTSGSRYNEQFF.

V usage is TRBV11-3 and J usage is TRBJ2-1; TRBD2 matches 8 bases. The CDR3 runs to 15 residues. Unmatched junction bases numbered 9, after V lost 4 bases and J lost 7 bases. CDR1 is SGHNT, CDR2 YENEEA, per germline. The CDR3 nucleotides read TGTGCCAGCAGCTACAACCCGGGACTAGGGAATGAGCAGTTCTTC. Encoded protein: CASSYNPGLGNEQFF.

This chain joins TRBV5-1 and TRBJ2-1; tentative D call: TRBD2 (6 bases). Trimming shortened V by 4 bases and J by 5 bases, and 13 bases separated the two germline ends. The length of the CDR3 is 14 residues. CDR1 and CDR2 from the germline V gene are SGHRS and YFSETQ. In nucleotides, the CDR3 is TGCGCCAGCAGCCCGGCGGGGCTAAACAATGAGCAGTTCTTC. Residues: CASSPAGLNNEQFF.

The V and J genes are TRBV7-9 and TRBJ2-3; D is unclear. The CDR3 totals 13 residues. From germline, CDR1 is SEHNR and CDR2 FQNEAQ (reference sequence). Between the trimmed V and J ends, which lost 4 bases and 5 bases, there was a span of 10 bases. The CDR3 bases are TGTGCCAGCAGCTCAAGACACAAAGATACGCAGTATTTT. Translation: CASSSRHKDTQYF.

This clone turned up a few times. The V gene is TRBV15, the J gene TRBJ2-7; 7 nucleotides match TRBD1. The V gene end was trimmed by 0 bases and the J gene end by 2 bases; junction bases not matched to a gene: 4. Germline CDR1 is LNHNV and CDR2 is YYDKDF (reference sequence). The CDR3 runs to 15 residues. CDR3 sequence reads: CATSRDYTGAYEQYF. In DNA, the CDR3 is TGTGCCACCAGCAGAGATTATACAGGGGCCTACGAGCAGTACTTC.